The subject of this entry is one T cell receptor (beta chain). Its target is unknown. This specimen belongs to a study of T cell responses to AZD1222 COVID-19 vaccine. CDR3 length: 16 amino acids. The trim removed 1 base at V and 8 bases at J, leaving 10 bases unmatched. CDR1 and CDR2 (germline): LNHDA, SQIVND (reference sequence). Study outcomes and limitations: Sampling that yielded the repertoires occurred only after the peak T cell response. Among spike-specific TCRs, nearly half reportedly target unmutated variant regions. Clonal diversity was possibly underestimated; the donors were predominantly white British and more often female.

Libraries were prepared by immunoSEQ multiplex PCR; TCRdb keeps only in-frame clonotypes and omits some of them. This sample has about 120,000 clones; approximately 88% occur once, and the top ten carry over 15%. This specimen was peripheral blood, taken on day 0 of MenACWY control vaccination. The V and J genes are TRBV19 and TRBJ2-1; 8 bases map to TRBD2. The clonotype was recovered from an adult in good health. CDR3 loop: CASSIAPSGGRYEQFF. As DNA, the CDR3 is TGTGCCAGTAGTATAGCCCCTTCGGGAGGGCGATATGAGCAGTTCTTC.